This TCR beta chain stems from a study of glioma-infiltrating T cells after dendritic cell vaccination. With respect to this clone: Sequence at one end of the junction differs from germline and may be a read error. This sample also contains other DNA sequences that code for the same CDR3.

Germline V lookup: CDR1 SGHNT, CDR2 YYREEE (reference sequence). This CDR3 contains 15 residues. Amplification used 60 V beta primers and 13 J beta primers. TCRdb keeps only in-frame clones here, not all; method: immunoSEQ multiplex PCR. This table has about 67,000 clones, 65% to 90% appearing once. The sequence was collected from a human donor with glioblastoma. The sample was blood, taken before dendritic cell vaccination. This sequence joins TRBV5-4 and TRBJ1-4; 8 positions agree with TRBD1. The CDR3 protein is CASSMTGEGYEKLFF. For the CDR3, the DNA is TGTGCCAGCAGCATGACAGGGGAGGGGTATGAAAAATTGTTTTTT.